Below, one T cell receptor beta chain is given with its context. The V gene's germline CDR1 is LGHNA and CDR2 YNFKEQ. V lost 0 bases, J lost 6 bases, and 13 bases stayed unmatched. This CDR3 is built from 18 residues. The sample is drawn from a study of blood T cell repertoires in COVID-19. About the research overall: COVID-19 samples from acute and convalescent phases originated in the United States, Italy and Spain.

Here immunoSEQ multiplex PCR was the method, and the copy in TCRdb shows in-frame clones only, minus some. The sample has approximately 400,000 clones; around 84% are singletons. The sequence was obtained from a human donor with acute or convalescent COVID-19. The donor label of this sample is uncertain. V gene TRBV4-2 combines with J gene TRBJ2-4; TRBD2 matches at 8 bases. The specimen sequenced was peripheral blood. The CDR3 sequence: CASSQELADSGRLNIQYF. CDR3 bases: TGTGCCAGCAGCCAAGAACTAGCGGACTCGGGGCGGTTAAACATTCAGTACTTC.